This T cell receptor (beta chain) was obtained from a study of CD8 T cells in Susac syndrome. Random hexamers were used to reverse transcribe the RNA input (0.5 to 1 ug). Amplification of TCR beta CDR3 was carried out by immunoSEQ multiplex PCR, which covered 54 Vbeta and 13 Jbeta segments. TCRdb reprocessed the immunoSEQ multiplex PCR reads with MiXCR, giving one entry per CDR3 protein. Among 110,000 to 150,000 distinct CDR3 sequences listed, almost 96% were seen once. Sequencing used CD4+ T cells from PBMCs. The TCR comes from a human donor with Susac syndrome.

CDR3 sequence reads: CASSIAGYDTDTQYF. The CDR3, as DNA: TGTGCCAGCAGTATAGCGGGATATGACACAGATACGCAGTATTTT. The V gene is TRBV28, the J gene TRBJ2-3; 8 bases map to TRBD2. V lost 5 bases to trimming and J lost 2 bases; unmatched junction nucleotides: 6. The CDR3 loop spans 15 amino acids. Germline CDR1 and CDR2: MDHEN and SYDVKM.